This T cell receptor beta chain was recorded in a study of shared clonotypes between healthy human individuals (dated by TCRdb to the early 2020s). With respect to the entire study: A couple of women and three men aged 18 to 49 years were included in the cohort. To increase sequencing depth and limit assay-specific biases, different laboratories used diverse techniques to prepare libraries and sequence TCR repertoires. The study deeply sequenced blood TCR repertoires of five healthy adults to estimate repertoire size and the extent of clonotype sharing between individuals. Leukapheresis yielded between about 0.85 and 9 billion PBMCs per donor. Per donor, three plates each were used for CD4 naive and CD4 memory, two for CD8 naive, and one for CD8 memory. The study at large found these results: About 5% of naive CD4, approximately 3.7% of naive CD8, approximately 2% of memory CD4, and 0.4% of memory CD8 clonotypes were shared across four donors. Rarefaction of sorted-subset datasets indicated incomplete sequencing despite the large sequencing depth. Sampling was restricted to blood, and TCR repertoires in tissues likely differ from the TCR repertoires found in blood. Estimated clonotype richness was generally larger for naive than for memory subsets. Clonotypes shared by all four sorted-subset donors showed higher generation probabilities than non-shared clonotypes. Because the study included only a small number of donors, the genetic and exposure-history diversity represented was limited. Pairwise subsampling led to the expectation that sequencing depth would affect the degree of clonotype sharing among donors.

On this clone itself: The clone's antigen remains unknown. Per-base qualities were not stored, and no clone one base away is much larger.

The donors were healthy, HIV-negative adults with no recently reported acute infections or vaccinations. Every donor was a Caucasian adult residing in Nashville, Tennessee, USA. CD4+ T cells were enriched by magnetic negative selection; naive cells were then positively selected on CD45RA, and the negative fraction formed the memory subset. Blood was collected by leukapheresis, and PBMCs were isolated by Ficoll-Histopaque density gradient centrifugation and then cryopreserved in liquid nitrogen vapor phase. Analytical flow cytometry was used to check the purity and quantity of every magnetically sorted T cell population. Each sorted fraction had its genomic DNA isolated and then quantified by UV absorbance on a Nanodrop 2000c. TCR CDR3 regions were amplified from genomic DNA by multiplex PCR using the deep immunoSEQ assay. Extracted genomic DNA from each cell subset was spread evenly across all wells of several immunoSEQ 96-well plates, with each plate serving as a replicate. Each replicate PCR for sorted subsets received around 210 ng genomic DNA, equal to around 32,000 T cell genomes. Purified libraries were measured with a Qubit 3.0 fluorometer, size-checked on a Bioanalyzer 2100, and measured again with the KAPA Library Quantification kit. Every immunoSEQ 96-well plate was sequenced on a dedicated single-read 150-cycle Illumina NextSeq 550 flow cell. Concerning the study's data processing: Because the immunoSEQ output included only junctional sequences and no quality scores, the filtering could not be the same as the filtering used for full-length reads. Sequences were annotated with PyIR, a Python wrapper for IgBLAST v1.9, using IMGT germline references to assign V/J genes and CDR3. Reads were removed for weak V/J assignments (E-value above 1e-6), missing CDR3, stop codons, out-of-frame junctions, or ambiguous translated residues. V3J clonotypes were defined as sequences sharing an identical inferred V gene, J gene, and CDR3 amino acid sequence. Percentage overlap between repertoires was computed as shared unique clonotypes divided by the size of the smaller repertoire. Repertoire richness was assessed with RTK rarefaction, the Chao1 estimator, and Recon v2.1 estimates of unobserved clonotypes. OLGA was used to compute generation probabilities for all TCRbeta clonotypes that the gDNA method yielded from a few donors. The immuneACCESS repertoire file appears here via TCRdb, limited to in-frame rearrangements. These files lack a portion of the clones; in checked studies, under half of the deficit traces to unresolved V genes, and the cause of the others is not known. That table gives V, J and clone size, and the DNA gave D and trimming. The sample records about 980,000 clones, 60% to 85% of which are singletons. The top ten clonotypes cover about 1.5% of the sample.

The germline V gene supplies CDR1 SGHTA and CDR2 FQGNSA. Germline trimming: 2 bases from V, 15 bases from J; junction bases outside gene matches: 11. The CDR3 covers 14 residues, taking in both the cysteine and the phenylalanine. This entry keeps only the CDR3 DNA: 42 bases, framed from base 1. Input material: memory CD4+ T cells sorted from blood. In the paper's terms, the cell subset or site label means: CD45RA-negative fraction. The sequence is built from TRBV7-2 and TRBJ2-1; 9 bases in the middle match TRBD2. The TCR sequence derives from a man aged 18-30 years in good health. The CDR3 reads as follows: CASSLMIAGEGRFF. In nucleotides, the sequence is TGTGCCAGCAGCTTAATGATAGCGGGAGAGGGAAGGTTCTTC.